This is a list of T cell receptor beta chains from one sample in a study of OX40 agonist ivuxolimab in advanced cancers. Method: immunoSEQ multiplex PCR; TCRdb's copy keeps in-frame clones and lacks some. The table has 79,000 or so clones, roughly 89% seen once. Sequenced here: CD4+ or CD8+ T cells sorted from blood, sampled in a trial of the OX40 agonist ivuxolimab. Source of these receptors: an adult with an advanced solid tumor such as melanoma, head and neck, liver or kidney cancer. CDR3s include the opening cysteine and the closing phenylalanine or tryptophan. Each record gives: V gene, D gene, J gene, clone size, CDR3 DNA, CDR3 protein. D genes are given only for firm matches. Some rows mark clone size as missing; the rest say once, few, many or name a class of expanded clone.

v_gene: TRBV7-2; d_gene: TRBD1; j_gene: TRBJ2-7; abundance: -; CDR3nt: TGTGCCAGCAGCATAAGACAGGGGATAGACTACGAGCAGTACTTC; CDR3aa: CASSIRQGIDYEQYF
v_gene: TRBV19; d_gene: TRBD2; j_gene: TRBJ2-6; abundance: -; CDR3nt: TGTGCCAGTAGCCCTATAGCGGGAGGGTCTGGGGCCAACGTCCTGACTTTC; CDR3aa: CASSPIAGGSGANVLTF
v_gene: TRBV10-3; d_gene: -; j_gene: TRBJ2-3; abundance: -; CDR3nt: TGTGCCATCACGGCTAGCGGCACAGATACGCAGTATTTT; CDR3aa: CAITASGTDTQYF
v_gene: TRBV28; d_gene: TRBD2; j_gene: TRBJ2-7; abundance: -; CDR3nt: TGTGCCAGCAGTTCAAGCGGGAGCACCTACGAGCAGTACTTC; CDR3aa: CASSSSGSTYEQYF
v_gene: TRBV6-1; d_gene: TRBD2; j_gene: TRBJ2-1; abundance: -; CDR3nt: TGTGCCAGCGGGACCGACTTAGCGGGGCACAATGAGCAGTTCTTC; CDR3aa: CASGTDLAGHNEQFF
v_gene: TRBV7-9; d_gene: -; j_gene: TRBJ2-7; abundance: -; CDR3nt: TGTGCCAGCAGCTTAGATGGTCAGGGTTCCTACGAGCAGTACTTC; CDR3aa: CASSLDGQGSYEQYF
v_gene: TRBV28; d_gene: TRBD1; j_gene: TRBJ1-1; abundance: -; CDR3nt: TGTGCCAGCAGCCCCGGGACAGGGCACACTGAAGCTTTCTTT; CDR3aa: CASSPGTGHTEAFF
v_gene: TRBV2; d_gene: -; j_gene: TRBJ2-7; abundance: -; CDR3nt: TGTGCCACCGGCCGGGACACCTACGAGCAGTACTTC; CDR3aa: CATGRDTYEQYF
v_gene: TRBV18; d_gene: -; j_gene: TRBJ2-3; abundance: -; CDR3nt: TGTGCCAGCTCACCACGCCCAGCAAGCACAGATACGCAGTATTTT; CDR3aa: CASSPRPASTDTQYF
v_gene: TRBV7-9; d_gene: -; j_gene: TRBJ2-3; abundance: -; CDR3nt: TGTGCCAGCAGCCCACTAGTACGCACAGATACGCAGTATTTT; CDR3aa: CASSPLVRTDTQYF
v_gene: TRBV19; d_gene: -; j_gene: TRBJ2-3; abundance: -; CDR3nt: TGTGCCAGTAGTATATCAGTAGGGAATGCAGATACGCAGTATTTT; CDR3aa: CASSISVGNADTQYF
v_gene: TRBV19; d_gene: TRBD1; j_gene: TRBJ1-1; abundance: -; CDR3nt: TGTGCCAGTAGCCACGGACAGGGTGGGACTGAAGCTTTCTTT; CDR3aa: CASSHGQGGTEAFF
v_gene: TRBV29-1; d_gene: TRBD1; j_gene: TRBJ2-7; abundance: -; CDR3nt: TGCAGCGTTGTTATGGGACAGGGAGCCGAGCAGTACTTC; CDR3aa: CSVVMGQGAEQYF
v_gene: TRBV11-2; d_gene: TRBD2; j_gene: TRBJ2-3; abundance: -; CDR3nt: TGTGCCAGCAGCCCTTCCGGAGCGGGAGGCACAGATACGCAGTATTTT; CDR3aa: CASSPSGAGGTDTQYF
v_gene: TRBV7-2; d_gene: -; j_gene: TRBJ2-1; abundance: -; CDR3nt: TGTGCCAGCAGCTTAGCTCCCTCCTACAATGAGCAGTTCTTC; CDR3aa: CASSLAPSYNEQFF
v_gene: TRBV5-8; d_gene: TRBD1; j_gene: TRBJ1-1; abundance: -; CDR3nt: TGTGCCAGCAGAATGGAGTTCGGACAGGGGAACACTGAAGCTTTCTTT; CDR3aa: CASRMEFGQGNTEAFF
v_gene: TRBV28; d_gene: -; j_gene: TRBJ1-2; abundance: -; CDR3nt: TGTGCCAGCTCATTAAAAGGCTATGGCTACACCTTC; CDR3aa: CASSLKGYGYTF
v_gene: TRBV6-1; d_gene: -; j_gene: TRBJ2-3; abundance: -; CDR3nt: TGTGCCAGCAGTGAGGCCCAGCGGGTCACAGATACGCAGTATTTT; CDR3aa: CASSEAQRVTDTQYF
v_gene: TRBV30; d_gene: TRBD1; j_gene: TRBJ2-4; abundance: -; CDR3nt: TGTGCCTGGAGTGTCCTAGTGACAGGGGGCCGGAACATTCAGTACTTC; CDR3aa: CAWSVLVTGGRNIQYF
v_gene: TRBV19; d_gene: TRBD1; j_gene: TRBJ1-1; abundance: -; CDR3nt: TGTGCCAGCCGTCCCGGACAGGGTGTGACTGAAGCTTTCTTT; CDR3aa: CASRPGQGVTEAFF
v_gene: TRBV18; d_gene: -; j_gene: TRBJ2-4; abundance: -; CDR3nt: TGTGCCAGCTCCCCGGGAGAAAACATTCAGTACTTC; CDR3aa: CASSPGENIQYF
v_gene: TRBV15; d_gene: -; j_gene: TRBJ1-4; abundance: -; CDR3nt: TGTGCCACCAGCAGAGATTTAGCGGGAAAACTGTTTTTT; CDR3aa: CATSRDLAGKLFF
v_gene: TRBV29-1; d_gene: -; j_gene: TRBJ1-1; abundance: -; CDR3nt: TGCAGCGTTGAAGGGACTTCCGGGACGTCTGAAGCTTTCTTT; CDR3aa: CSVEGTSGTSEAFF
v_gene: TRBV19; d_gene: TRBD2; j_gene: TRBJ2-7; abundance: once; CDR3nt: TGTGCCAGTAAGTTAGCGGGAGGCGCCTACGAGCAGTACTTC; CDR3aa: CASKLAGGAYEQYF
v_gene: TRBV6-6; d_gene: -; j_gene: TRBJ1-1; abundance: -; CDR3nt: TGTGCCAGCAGTTACGTAGGGGCGAACACTGAAGCTTTCTTT; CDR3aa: CASSYVGANTEAFF
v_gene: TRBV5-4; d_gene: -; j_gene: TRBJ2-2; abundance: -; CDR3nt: TGTGCCAGCAGCTTGCAAGAGACCTTAGCTACCGGGGAGCTGTTTTTT; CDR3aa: CASSLQETLATGELFF
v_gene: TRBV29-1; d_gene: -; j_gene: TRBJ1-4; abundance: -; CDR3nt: TGCAGTCTTGGGGAGAGGCTTGGACCGGGGGAAAAACTGTTTTTT; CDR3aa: CSLGERLGPGEKLFF
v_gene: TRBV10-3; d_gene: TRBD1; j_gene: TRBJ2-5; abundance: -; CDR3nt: TGTGCCATCAGTACATCACAGGGGTCAGGAGAGACCCAGTACTTC; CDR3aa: CAISTSQGSGETQYF
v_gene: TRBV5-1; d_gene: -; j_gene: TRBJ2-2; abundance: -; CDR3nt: TGCGCCAGCACCTCCGGGGGTTCAAACACCGGGGAGCTGTTTTTT; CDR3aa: CASTSGGSNTGELFF
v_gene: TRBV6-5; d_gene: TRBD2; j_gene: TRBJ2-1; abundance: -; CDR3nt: TGTGCCAGCAGTTTTATGAGCGGGAGGACGTACAATGAGCAGTTCTTC; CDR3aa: CASSFMSGRTYNEQFF
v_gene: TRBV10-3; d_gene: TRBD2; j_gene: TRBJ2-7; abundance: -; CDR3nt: TGTGCCATCCAACCGACTAGCGGGAGCTACGAGCAGTACTTC; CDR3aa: CAIQPTSGSYEQYF
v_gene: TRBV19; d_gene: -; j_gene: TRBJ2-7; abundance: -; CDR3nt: TGTGCCAGTAGTATAGGGCCCCAATCCTACGAGCAGTACTTC; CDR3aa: CASSIGPQSYEQYF
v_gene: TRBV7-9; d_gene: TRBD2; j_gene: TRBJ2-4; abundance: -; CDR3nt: TGTGCCAGCAGCCCCCAGACGGTAGCGGGACGCGGGGGCATTCAGTACTTC; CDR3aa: CASSPQTVAGRGGIQYF
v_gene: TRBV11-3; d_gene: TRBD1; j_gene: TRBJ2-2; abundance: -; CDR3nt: TGTGCCAGCAGCCAGACAGGGGGGGCCGGGGAGCTGTTTTTT; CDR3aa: CASSQTGGAGELFF
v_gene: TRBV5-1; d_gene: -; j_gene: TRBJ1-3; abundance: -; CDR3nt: TGCGCCAGCAGCTTGCGACAGCCATTGGACGCCATATATTTT; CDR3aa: CASSLRQPLDAIYF
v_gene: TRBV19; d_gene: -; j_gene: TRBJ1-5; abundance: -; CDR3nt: TGTGCCAGTAGTATCTTGCCAGGCTATAGCAATCAGCCCCAGCATTTT; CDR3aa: CASSILPGYSNQPQHF
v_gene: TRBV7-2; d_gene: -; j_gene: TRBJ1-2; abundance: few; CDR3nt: TGTGCCAGCAGCTTAGGACGGAACTATGGCTACACCTTC; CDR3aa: CASSLGRNYGYTF
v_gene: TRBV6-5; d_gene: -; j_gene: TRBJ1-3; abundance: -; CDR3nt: TGTGCCAGCAGAGCGGGACTTCCCTCTGGAAACACCATATATTTT; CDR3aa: CASRAGLPSGNTIYF
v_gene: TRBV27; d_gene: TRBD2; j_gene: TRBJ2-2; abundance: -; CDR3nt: TGTGCCAGCCGTGTCGGGGGAGGGCCGGGAACCGGGGAGCTGTTTTTT; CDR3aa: CASRVGGGPGTGELFF
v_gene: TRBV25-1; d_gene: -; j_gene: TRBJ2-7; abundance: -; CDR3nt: TGTGCCAGCACCGTAGGGGGTACGGGGCAGTACTTC; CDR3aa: CASTVGGTGQYF
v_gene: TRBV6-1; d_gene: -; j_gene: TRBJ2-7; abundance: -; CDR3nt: TGTGCCAGCAGTGAACGGGTCCTGGATGTGTACTTC; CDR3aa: CASSERVLDVYF
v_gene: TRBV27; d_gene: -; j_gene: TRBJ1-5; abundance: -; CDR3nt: TGTGCCAGCAGTTTATTCCGGGACCAGCCCCAGCATTTT; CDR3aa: CASSLFRDQPQHF
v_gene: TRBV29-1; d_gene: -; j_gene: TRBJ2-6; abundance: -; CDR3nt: TGCAGCGTTGCTGTCTCTGACTCTGGGGCCAACGTCCTGACTTTC; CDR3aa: CSVAVSDSGANVLTF
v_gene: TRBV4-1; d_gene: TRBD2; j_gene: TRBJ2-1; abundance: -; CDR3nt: TGCGCCAGCAGCCAAGGTGGGACTAAGGGTGATGAGCAGTTCTTC; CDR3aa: CASSQGGTKGDEQFF
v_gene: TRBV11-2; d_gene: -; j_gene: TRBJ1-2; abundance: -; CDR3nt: TGTGCCAGCAGCTTAGAACGGGGGAGCGCCTATGGCTACACCTTC; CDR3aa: CASSLERGSAYGYTF
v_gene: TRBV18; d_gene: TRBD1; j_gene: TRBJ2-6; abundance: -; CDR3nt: TGTGCCAGCTCACCCCAGGGGGCCTCTGGGGCCAACGTCCTGACTTTC; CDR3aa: CASSPQGASGANVLTF
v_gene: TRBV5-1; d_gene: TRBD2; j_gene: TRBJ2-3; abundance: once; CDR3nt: TGCGCCAGCAGCTTGGTCCTAGCGGGTTCTGGAGATACGCAGTATTTT; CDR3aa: CASSLVLAGSGDTQYF
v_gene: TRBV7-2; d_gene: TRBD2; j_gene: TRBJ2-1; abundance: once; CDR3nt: TGTGCCAGCAGCCCGAGAAGCGGGAGTACCTACAATGAGCAGTTCTTC; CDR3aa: CASSPRSGSTYNEQFF
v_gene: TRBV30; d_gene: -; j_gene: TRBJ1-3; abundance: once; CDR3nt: TGTGCCTGGAGTGTAAACGATGGAGGCACCATATATTTT; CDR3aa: CAWSVNDGGTIYF
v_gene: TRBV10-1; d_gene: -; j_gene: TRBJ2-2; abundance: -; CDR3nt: TGCGCCAGCAGTGATGGGAGTTTCGCCGGGGAGCTGTTTTTT; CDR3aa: CASSDGSFAGELFF
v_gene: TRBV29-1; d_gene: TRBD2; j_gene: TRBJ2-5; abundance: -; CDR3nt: TGCAGCGCCCGGAGCCTAGCGGGAGGGAAAGAGACCCAGTACTTC; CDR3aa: CSARSLAGGKETQYF
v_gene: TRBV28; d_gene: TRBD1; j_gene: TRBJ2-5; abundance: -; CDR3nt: TGTGCCAGCAGTTCCCGGGACAGGGGGGAGACCCAGTACTTC; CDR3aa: CASSSRDRGETQYF
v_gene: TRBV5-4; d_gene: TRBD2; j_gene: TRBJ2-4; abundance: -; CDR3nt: TGTGCCAGCAGCACTGGGACTAGCGGGAGTATCGACATTCAGTACTTC; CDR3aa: CASSTGTSGSIDIQYF
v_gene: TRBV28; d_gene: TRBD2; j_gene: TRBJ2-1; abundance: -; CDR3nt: TGTGCCAGCGGTGTCGGCGGGAGCGGGAATGAGCAGTTCTTC; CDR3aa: CASGVGGSGNEQFF
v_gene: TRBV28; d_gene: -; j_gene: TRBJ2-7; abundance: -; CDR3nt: TGTGCCAGCAGTTTATGGAGGGACGGACACTACGAGCAGTACTTC; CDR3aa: CASSLWRDGHYEQYF
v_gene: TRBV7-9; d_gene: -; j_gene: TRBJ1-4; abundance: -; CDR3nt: TGTGCCAGCAGCTTAGGGTCGGCTAATGAAAAACTGTTTTTT; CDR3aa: CASSLGSANEKLFF
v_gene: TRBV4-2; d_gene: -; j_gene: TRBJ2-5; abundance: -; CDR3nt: TGTGCCAGCAGCCAAGATCTAAACGGGCAAGAGACCCAGTACTTC; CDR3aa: CASSQDLNGQETQYF